This T cell receptor (beta chain) was recorded in a study of radiotherapy plus CTLA-4 blockade in lung cancer (dated by TCRdb to 2016 to 2019). Regarding the study in general: Among enrolled patients, roughly 17% had an objective response and 25% to 40% reached disease control. Here is what the overall study found, with its caveats: The strongest predictors of response, as reported, were early dynamic changes in blood T cell clones along with a rise in serum interferon-beta after radiation. After treatment with radiotherapy and ipilimumab, TCR clones that came from tumors expanded in the peripheral blood.

From cysteine to phenylalanine, the CDR3 is 13 amino acids long. CDR3 DNA only is kept here, 39 bases in frame from base 1. Deletion took 1 base off V and 3 bases off J, with a span of 8 bases between the germline ends. From the germline V gene (reference sequence), CDR1 is SGHNT and CDR2 is YYREEE. The library was obtained by the immunoSEQ multiplex PCR assay. In its TCRdb copy, this immuneACCESS table keeps in-frame sequences only and misses some clones. Where compared with another copy, unresolved V genes explain less than half of these, and the others have no known cause. This sample holds around 82,000 clones; 85% to 90% were observed only once. The ten biggest clones cover about a sixth of the sample. Concerning this clone itself: The specificity of this receptor is unknown. No base quality information exists; no much larger clone differs at one position.

Focal radiation therapy combined with CTLA-4 blockade (ipilimumab) was tested in patients with chemo-refractory metastatic non-small-cell lung cancer. The specimen was peripheral blood, collected from a patient treated with radiotherapy plus ipilimumab. The sequence came from a human donor with non-small cell lung cancer that progressed on radiotherapy plus ipilimumab. This receptor chain uses TRBV5-4 and TRBJ2-7; the D gene could be either TRBD1 or TRBD2, each agreeing at 5 bases. The CDR3 loop reads CASSLFGGYEQYF. The bases are TGTGCCAGCAGCTTGTTTGGGGGCTACGAGCAGTACTTC.